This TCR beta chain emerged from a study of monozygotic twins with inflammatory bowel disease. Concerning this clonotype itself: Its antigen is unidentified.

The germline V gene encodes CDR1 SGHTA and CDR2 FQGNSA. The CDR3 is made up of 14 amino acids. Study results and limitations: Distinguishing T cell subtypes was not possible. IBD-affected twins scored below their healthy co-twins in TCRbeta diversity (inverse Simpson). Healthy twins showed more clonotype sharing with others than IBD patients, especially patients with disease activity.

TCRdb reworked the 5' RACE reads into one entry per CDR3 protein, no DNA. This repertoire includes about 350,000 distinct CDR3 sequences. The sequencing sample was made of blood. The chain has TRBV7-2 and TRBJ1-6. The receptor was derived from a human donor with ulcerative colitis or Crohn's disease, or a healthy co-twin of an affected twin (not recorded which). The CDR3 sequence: CASSSGRANSPLHF. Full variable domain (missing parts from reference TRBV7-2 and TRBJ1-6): GAGVSQSPSNKVTEKGKDVELRCDPISGHTALYWYRQSLGQGLEFLIYFQGNSAPDKSGLPSDRFSAERTGGSVSTLTIQRTQQEDSAVYLCASSSGRANSPLHFGNGTRLTVT.